This paragraph covers one T cell receptor beta chain sequence. V dropped 0 bases and J dropped 6 bases, with 23 bases sitting between them. This CDR3 has 18 residues. From germline, CDR1 is MNHEY and CDR2 SVGAGI. The sample originates from a study of blood T cells in healthy people across ages. Together with a sample-barcoded 5' primer, a J-beta primer mix was included in a second PCR lasting roughly 6 to 12 cycles. TCRdb ran MiXCR on the 5' RACE reads and lists one entry per CDR3 protein. This table holds approximately 2,000,000 distinct CDR3 sequences, 39% found once. What was sequenced was blood. This receptor was obtained from a human donor in good health. V and J are TRBV6-5 and TRBJ1-2; no clear D gene. The CDR3 region is CASSYSGNRAESGHGYTF. CDR3 sequence (DNA): TGTGCCAGCAGTTACTCGGGAAATAGGGCAGAGAGTGGACATGGCTACACCTTC.